The clone carrying this T cell receptor beta chain was seen more than once but under ten times. Its antigen is not identified. A single record per CDR3 protein comes from TCRdb applying MiXCR to the reads. Of about a million distinct CDR3 sequences in the sample, around 31% were seen once. CDR3 length: 14 residues. Trimming removed 7 bases at V and 8 bases at J, with 17 bases between. The germline CDR1 and CDR2 sequences are MNHEY and SVGEGT. The data were obtained in a study of T cell repertoires in cytomegalovirus infection. The sequencing used cultured CD8+ T cells from PBMCs, collected from culture after CMV antigen stimulation. The chain uses TRBV6-2 or TRBV6-3 and TRBJ2-2; unclear D gene. This TCR came from a human donor in good health (CMV status not recorded). Some clones in this sample may be carry-over from other donors' samples. The CDR3 reads CASTQRVQSGELFF. The CDR3 DNA reads as TGTGCCAGCACCCAGCGCGTTCAGAGTGGGGAGCTGTTTTTT.